This TCR beta chain came from a study of blood T cell repertoires in COVID-19. The CDR3 totals 12 residues. Looked up from germline, CDR1 is SGHDN and CDR2 is FVKESK. The V end lost 1 base, the J end lost 6 bases, and 6 bases lay between the germline ends. Only in-frame clones appear in the TCRdb table, and some are missing; sequencing was by immunoSEQ multiplex PCR. Among 65,000 to 70,000 clones listed, about 86% were seen once. The clonotype comes from a man aged 45 to 65 with acute or convalescent COVID-19. V gene TRBV14 combines with J gene TRBJ2-5, with no clear D. The material sequenced was peripheral blood. The CDR3 coding sequence is TGTGCCAGCAGCCAAGTACTTCAGACCCAGTACTTC. This sequence encodes CASSQVLQTQYF.